This paragraph reports one T cell receptor beta chain. Its target is unknown. The sample belongs to a study of early T cells in non-severe SARS-CoV-2 infection. Background on the study: Unsorted whole-blood RNA was sequenced in bulk, leaving chains unpaired.

Study results and limitations: Matches to VDJdb favored anti-spike CD8 responses and missed private and CD4 specificities.

Each single cDNA molecule received a unique molecular identifier. TCRdb processed the 5' RACE reads anew with MiXCR; each CDR3 protein has one entry. The table includes over 45,000 distinct CDR3 sequences, about 7.6% detected once. The source material was whole blood, sampled at baseline. The clonotype originates from an adult who was a healthcare worker with PCR-confirmed SARS-CoV-2 infection or an uninfected control (not recorded which).

The CDR3 region is CASSNGPTVAKNIQYF. CDR3 nucleotide sequence: TGTGCCAGCAGCAACGGACCCACCGTAGCCAAAAACATTCAGTACTTC. The chain uses TRBV11-2 and TRBJ2-4; D remains unclear. The CDR3 extends over 16 amino acids. CDR1 is SGHAT and CDR2 is FQNNGV in the germline V gene. The V and J ends lost 5 bases and 0 bases respectively, with 14 bases between them.